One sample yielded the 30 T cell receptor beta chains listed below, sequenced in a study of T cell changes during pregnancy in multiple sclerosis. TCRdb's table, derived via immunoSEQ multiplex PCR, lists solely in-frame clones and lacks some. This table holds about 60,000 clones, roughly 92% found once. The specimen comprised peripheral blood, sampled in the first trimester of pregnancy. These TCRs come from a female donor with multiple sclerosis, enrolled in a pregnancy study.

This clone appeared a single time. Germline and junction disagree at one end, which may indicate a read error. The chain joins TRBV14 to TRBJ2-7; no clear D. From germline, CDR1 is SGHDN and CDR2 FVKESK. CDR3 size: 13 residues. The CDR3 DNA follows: TGTGCCAGCAGCCAAACGCCGGCTGACTTTCTTGGTTTC. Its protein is CASSQTPADFLGF.

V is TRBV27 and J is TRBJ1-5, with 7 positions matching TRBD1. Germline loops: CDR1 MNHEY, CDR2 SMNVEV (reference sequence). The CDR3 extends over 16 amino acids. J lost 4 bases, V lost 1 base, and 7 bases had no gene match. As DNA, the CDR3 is TGTGCCAGCAGTTTATTTGGGACAGAAAGAAATCAGCCCCAGCATTTT. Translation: CASSLFGTERNQPQHF.

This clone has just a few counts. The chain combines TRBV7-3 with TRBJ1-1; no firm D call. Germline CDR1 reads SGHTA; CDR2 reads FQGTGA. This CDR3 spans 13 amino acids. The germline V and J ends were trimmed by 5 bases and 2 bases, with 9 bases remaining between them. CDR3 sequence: CASSMTYNTEAFF. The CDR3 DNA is TGTGCCAGCAGCATGACATACAACACTGAAGCTTTCTTT.

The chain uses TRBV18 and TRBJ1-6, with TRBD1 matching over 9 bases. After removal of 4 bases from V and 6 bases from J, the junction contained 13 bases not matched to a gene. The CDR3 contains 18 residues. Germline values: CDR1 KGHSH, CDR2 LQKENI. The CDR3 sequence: CASSRYGQGKKTNSPLHF. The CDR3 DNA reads TGTGCCAGCTCACGATATGGACAGGGGAAAAAAACTAATTCACCCCTCCACTTT.

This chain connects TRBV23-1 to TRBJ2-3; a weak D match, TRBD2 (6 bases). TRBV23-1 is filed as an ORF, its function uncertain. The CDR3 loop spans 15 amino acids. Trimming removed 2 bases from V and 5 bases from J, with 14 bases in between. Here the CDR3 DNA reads TGCGCCAGCAGTCAACCCAAACTAGCTAAAGATACGCAGTATTTT. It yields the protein CASSQPKLAKDTQYF.

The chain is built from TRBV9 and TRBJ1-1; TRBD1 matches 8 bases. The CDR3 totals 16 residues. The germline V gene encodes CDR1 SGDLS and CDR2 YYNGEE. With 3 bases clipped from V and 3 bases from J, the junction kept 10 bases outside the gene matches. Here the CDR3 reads CASSGPTGERDTEAFF. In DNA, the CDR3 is TGTGCCAGCAGCGGACCGACAGGGGAGCGGGACACTGAAGCTTTCTTT.

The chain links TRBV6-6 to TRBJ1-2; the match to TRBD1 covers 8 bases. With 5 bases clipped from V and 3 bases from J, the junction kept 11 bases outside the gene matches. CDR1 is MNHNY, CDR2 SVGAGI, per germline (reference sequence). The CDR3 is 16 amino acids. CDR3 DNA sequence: TGTGCCAGCAGTACTCTAGACAGGGGCGGGGACTATGGCTACACCTTC. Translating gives CASSTLDRGGDYGYTF.

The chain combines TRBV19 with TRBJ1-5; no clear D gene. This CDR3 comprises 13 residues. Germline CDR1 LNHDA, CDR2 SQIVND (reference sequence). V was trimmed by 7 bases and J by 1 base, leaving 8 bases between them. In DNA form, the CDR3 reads TGTGCCAGTACGAGTCTGAGCAATCAGCCCCAGCATTTT. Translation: CASTSLSNQPQHF.

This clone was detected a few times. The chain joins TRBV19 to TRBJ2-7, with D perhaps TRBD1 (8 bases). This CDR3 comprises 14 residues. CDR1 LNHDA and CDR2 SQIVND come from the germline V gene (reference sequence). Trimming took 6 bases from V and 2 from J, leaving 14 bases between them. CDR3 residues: CASSHTGGAYEQYF. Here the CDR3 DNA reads TGTGCCAGTAGCCACACAGGGGGGGCCTACGAGCAGTACTTC.

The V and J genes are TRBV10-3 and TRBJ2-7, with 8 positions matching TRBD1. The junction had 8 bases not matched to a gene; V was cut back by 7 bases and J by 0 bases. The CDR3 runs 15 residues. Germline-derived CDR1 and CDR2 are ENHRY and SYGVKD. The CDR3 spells CAITAGGLPSYEQYF. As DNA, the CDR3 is TGTGCCATCACGGCAGGGGGCCTCCCCTCCTACGAGCAGTACTTC.

CDR3: CASSLPTHQTPKQHF. The CDR3 coding sequence is TGTGCCAGCAGTCTCCCGACTCATCAGACCCCCAAACAGCATTTT. This rearrangement joins TRBV6-6 to TRBJ1-5; no definite D call. CDR1 is MNHNY and CDR2 is SVGAGI in the germline V gene (reference sequence). This CDR3 has 15 residues. The germline V and J ends were trimmed by 5 bases and 13 bases, with 24 bases remaining between them.

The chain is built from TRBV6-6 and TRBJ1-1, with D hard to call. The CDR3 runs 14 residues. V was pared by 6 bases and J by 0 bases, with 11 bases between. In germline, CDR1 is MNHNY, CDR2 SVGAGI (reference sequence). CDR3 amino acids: CASSSGSLNTEAFF. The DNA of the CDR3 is TGTGCCAGCAGCTCAGGAAGCCTGAACACTGAAGCTTTCTTT.

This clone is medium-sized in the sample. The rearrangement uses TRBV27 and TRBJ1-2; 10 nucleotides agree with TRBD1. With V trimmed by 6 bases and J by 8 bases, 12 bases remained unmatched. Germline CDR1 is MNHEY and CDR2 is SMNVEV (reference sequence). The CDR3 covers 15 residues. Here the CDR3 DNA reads TGTGCCAGCAGCAAAACGGGACAGGGGAGACGAGGCTACACCTTC. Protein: CASSKTGQGRRGYTF.

CDR3 sequence: CASSRGDGETQYF. In DNA form, the CDR3 reads TGTGCCAGCTCACGGGGAGACGGGGAGACCCAGTACTTC. The chain employs TRBV18 and TRBJ2-5; tentatively, D is TRBD2 (5 bases). The CDR3 is 13 residues long. From germline, CDR1 is KGHSH and CDR2 LQKENI. Between the trimmed V and J ends, which lost 4 bases and 5 bases, there was a span of 11 bases.

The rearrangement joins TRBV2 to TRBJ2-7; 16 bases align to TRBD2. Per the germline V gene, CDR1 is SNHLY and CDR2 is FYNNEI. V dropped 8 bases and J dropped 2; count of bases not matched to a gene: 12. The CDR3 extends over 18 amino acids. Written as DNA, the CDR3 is TGTGCCAGCTCACCGGGACTAGCGGGGGGGCCCAGACCCTACGAGCAGTACTTC. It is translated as CASSPGLAGGPRPYEQYF.

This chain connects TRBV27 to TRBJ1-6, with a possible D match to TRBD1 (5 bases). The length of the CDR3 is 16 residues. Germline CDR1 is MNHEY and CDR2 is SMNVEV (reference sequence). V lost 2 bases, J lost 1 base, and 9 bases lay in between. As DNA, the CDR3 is TGTGCCAGCAGTTTAAAGGAGGGGTCCTATAATTCACCCCTCCACTTT. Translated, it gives CASSLKEGSYNSPLHF.

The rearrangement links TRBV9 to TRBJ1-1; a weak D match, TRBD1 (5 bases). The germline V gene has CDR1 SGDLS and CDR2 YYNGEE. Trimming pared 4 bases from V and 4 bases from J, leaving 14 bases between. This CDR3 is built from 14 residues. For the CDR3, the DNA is TGTGCCAGCAGCTACAAAGGGGTTTCCACTGAAGCTTTCTTT. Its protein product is CASSYKGVSTEAFF.

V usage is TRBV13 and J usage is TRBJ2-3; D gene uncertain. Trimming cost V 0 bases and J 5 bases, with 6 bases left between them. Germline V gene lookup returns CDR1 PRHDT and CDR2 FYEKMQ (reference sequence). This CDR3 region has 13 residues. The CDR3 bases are TGTGCCAGCAGCTTAGGGCCGGGAGATACGCAGTATTTT. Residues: CASSLGPGDTQYF.

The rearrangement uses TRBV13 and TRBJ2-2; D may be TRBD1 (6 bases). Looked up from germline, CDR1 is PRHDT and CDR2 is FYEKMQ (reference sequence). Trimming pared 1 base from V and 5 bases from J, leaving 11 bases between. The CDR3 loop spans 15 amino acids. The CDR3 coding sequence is TGTGCCAGCAGCTTAGTGAGAGGGGGAACCGGGGAGCTGTTTTTT. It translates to CASSLVRGGTGELFF.

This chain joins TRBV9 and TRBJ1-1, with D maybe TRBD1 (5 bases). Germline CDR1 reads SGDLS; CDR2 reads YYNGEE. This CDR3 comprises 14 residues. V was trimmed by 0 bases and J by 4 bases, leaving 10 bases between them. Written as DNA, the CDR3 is TGTGCCAGCAGCGTAGGGGGGGTGGGCACTGAAGCTTTCTTT. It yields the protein CASSVGGVGTEAFF.

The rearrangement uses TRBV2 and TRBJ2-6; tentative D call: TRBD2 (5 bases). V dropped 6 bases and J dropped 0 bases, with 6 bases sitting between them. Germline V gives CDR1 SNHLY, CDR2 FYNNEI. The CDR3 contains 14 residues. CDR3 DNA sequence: TGTGCCAGCAGAGGACTCTCTGGGGCCAACGTCCTGACTTTC. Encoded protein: CASRGLSGANVLTF.

The CDR3 loop is CASTRQGGTYERYF. The CDR3 coding sequence is TGTGCCAGCACCCGACAGGGTGGGACCTACGAGCGGTACTTC. The gene calls are TRBV5-6 and TRBJ2-5; 7 positions match TRBD1. This CDR3 is 14 amino acids long. V was clipped by 6 bases and J by 13 bases; unmatched bases: 18. Germline loops: CDR1 SGHDT, CDR2 YYEEEE.

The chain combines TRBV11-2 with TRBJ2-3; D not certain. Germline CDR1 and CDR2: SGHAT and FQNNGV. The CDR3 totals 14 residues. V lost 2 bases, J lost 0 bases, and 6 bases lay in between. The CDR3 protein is CASSLSRSTDTQYF. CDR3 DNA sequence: TGTGCCAGCAGCTTATCCCGGAGCACAGATACGCAGTATTTT.

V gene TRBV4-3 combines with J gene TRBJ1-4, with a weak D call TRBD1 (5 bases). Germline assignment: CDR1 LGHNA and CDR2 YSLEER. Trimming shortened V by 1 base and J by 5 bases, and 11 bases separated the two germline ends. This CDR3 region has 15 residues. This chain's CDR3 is CASSQAGRANEKLFF. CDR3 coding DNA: TGCGCCAGCAGCCAAGCGGGCAGGGCGAATGAAAAACTGTTTTTT.

The CDR3 spells CASSVSGTAVYGYTF. CDR3 nucleotides: TGTGCCAGCAGCGTATCCGGGACAGCGGTCTATGGCTACACCTTC. V usage is TRBV9 and J usage is TRBJ1-2; TRBD1 matches at 7 bases. In germline, CDR1 is SGDLS, CDR2 YYNGEE. With 1 base clipped from V and 4 bases from J, the junction kept 7 bases outside the gene matches. The CDR3 has 15 residues.

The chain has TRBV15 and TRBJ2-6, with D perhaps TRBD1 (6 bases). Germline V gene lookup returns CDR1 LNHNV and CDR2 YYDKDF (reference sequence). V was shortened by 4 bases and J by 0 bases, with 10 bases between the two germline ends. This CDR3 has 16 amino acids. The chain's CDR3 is CATSTWTVSGANVLTF. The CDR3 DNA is TGTGCCACCAGCACCTGGACAGTCTCTGGGGCCAACGTCCTGACTTTC.

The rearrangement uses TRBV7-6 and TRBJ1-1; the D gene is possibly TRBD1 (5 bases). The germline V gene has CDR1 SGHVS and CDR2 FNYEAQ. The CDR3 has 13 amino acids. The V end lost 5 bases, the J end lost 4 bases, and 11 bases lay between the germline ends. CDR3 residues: CASSPAGITEAFF. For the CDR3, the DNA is TGTGCCAGCAGCCCGGCAGGGATCACTGAAGCTTTCTTT.

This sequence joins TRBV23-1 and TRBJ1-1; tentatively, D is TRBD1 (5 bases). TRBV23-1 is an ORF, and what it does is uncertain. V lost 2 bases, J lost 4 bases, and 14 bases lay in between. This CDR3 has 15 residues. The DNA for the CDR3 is TGCGCCAGCAGTCAAGCAGGGAGGGCTCCCACTGAAGCTTTCTTT. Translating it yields CASSQAGRAPTEAFF.

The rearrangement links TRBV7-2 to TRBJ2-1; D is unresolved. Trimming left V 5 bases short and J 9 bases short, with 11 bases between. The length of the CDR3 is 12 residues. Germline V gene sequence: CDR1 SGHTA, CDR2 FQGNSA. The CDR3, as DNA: TGTGCCAGCAGCCCTCCTCTTAGTGAGCAGTTCTTC. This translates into CASSPPLSEQFF.

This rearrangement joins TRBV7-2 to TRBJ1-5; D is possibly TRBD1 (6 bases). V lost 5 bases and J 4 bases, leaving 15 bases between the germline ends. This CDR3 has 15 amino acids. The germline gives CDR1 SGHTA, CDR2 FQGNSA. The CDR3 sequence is CASSIAGTTNQPQHF. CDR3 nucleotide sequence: TGTGCCAGCAGCATCGCCGGGACAACTAATCAGCCCCAGCATTTT.